These 5 T cell receptor beta chains came from one sample sequenced in a study of T-cell memory formation after mild COVID-19 (dated by TCRdb to about 2021). The library came from 5' RACE. TCRdb shows the sequencer as Illumina NovaSeq 6000. TCRdb passed the public sequencing reads through fastp at Q25 and MiXCR, retaining productive beta sequences. Entries are consolidated by CDR3 protein sequence, retaining the most common genes and DNA. The sample has about 390,000 distinct CDR3 sequences on record, around 21% of them singletons. The top ten hold roughly an eighth of the sample. Source material: PBMCs or a T cell subset sorted from them (not recorded which). The receptors were gathered from an adult woman who had mild COVID-19 (a few samples of this study predate the infection). The sample titles of this study are shuffled in the database, so cell type and time point are left out; the donor was told from shared clones.

The chain combines TRBV20-1 with TRBJ2-1, with 12 bases matching TRBD2. Trimming removed 1 base from V and 6 bases from J; junction bases left unmatched: 7. In germline, CDR1 is DFQATT, CDR2 SNEGSKA (reference sequence). There are 16 residues in the CDR3. The CDR3 reads CSARAASGRAGNEQFF. CDR3 bases: TGCAGTGCTAGAGCGGCTAGCGGGAGGGCGGGCAATGAGCAGTTCTTC.

The chain combines TRBV5-5 with TRBJ1-1; 8 bases align to TRBD1. CDR1 is SGHKS and CDR2 is YYEKEE in the germline V gene (reference sequence). The CDR3 loop spans 14 amino acids. After removal of 3 bases from V and 4 bases from J, the junction contained 5 bases not matched to a gene. This CDR3 is CASSSNRGITEAFF. The CDR3 coding sequence is TGTGCCAGCAGCTCAAACAGGGGGATCACTGAAGCTTTCTTT.

The chain has TRBV6-5 and TRBJ1-2, with a tentative D call TRBD1 (5 bases). V was shortened by 2 bases and J by 4 bases, with 11 bases between the two germline ends. The CDR3 sequence is 14 residues long. The germline CDR1 and CDR2 sequences are MNHEY and SVGAGI. CDR3 amino acids: CASSYIQGSYGYTF. The CDR3 DNA reads TGTGCCAGCAGTTACATCCAGGGTAGCTATGGCTACACCTTC.

This clonotype was seen only a few times. V gene TRBV5-1 combines with J gene TRBJ2-3; D may be TRBD2 (5 bases). This CDR3 is 14 amino acids long. V was shortened by 0 bases and J by 6 bases, with 11 bases between the two germline ends. Per germline, CDR1 SGHRS and CDR2 YFSETQ. CDR3: CASSLVQAGDTQYF. CDR3 sequence (DNA): TGCGCCAGCAGCTTGGTGCAGGCGGGTGATACGCAGTATTTT.

This clonotype was seen only once. A much larger clone lies a single base off, so this may be a read error. This chain joins TRBV7-2 and TRBJ2-5; D might be TRBD2 (5 bases). Trimming stripped 5 bases from V and 2 bases from J, with 9 bases between. From germline, CDR1 is SGHTA and CDR2 FQGNSA. The CDR3 totals 13 residues. DNA for the CDR3: TGTGCCAGCAGCATTACTAGACAAGAGACCCAGTACTTC. It encodes CASSITRQETQYF. Full variable domain (rest looked up from reference TRBV7-2 and TRBJ2-5): GAGVSQSPSNKVTEKGKDVELRCDPISGHTALYWYRQSLGQGLEFLIYFQGNSAPDKSGLPSDRFSAERTGGSVSTLTIQRTQQEDSAVYLCASSITRQETQYFGPGTRLLVL.